One sample yielded the 21 T cell receptor beta chains listed below, sequenced in a study of blood T cell repertoires in COVID-19. Data came from immunoSEQ multiplex PCR; TCRdb stores just in-frame clones and leaves some out. The table has approximately 74,000 clones, 79% seen once; the top ten hold approximately 17%. The sample comprised peripheral blood. The receptors were gathered from a man in his sixties with acute or convalescent COVID-19.

This chain uses TRBV4-1 with TRBJ1-5; D is unresolved. Germline-derived CDR1 and CDR2 are MGHRA and YSYEKL. This CDR3 spans 13 amino acids. Trimming took off 4 bases at V and 2 bases at J, with 6 bases between the two ends. CDR3 nucleotide sequence: TGCGCCAGCAGCCCCCGGGGCAATCAGCCCCAGCATTTT. Translated, it gives CASSPRGNQPQHF.

This chain joins TRBV28 and TRBJ1-3; a weak D match, TRBD1 (6 bases). Trimming left V 2 bases short and J 4 bases short, with 6 bases between. The germline gives CDR1 MDHEN, CDR2 SYDVKM. The CDR3 totals 13 residues. This CDR3 is CASSLGGGNTIYF. The DNA of the CDR3 is TGTGCCAGCAGTTTAGGGGGCGGAAACACCATATATTTT.

The gene calls are TRBV4-1 and TRBJ2-1, with TRBD2 as a possible D gene (6 bases). CDR1 MGHRA and CDR2 YSYEKL come from the germline V gene. V was pared by 5 bases and J by 0 bases, with 11 bases between. The length of the CDR3 is 15 residues. CDR3 loop: CASSSPGVSYNEQFF. In DNA, the CDR3 is TGCGCCAGCAGCTCGCCGGGGGTCTCCTACAATGAGCAGTTCTTC.

The rearrangement uses TRBV6-5 and TRBJ1-4, with 8 bases aligning to TRBD1. V trimming: 8 bases; J trimming: 4 bases; junction bases outside the gene matches: 6. Germline loops: CDR1 MNHEY, CDR2 SVGAGI. This CDR3 region has 14 residues. CDR3 residues: CASGRGQVNEKLFF. In DNA, the CDR3 is TGTGCCAGCGGTCGGGGACAGGTTAATGAAAAACTGTTTTTT.

The sample holds a few counts of this clone. The chain uses TRBV28 and TRBJ2-1, with 9 positions matching TRBD1. Germline V gene lookup returns CDR1 MDHEN and CDR2 SYDVKM. Germline trimming cut 3 bases from V and 1 base from J; bases unmatched to any gene: 4. The CDR3 covers 16 residues. CDR3 residues: CASSLAGQGSYNEQFF. DNA of the CDR3: TGTGCCAGCAGTTTGGCGGGACAGGGTTCCTACAATGAGCAGTTCTTC.

In nucleotides, the CDR3 is TGTGCCAGCAGTTACTGGCAGGGGGAAGCTTTCTTT. Translation: CASSYWQGEAFF. The chain is built from TRBV6-2 or TRBV6-3 and TRBJ1-1; weak D call: TRBD1 (6 bases). CDR1 and CDR2 (germline): MNHEY, SVGEGT. CDR3 length: 12 residues. Trimming cost V 1 base and J 8 bases, with 8 bases left between them.

V gene TRBV5-8 combines with J gene TRBJ1-6; 8 bases map to TRBD1. The germline CDR1 and CDR2 sequences are SGHTS and YDEGEE. CDR3 size: 15 residues. With 4 bases clipped from V and 3 bases from J, the junction kept 3 bases outside the gene matches. The CDR3 is CASSRGTGYNSPLHF. The DNA for the CDR3 is TGTGCCAGCAGCCGAGGGACAGGCTATAATTCACCCCTCCACTTT.

The chain is built from TRBV10-3 and TRBJ1-1; possibly TRBD1 for D (5 bases). Trimming left V 6 bases short and J 1 base short, with 9 bases between. Germline V CDR1 and CDR2: ENHRY, SYGVKD. The CDR3 covers 13 residues. CDR3 in amino acids: CAIRDTTNTEAFF. CDR3 nucleotide sequence: TGTGCCATCAGGGACACTACGAACACTGAAGCTTTCTTT.

With respect to this clone: The junction departs from germline at one end; a sequencing error may be responsible. This sequence joins TRBV4-1 and TRBJ2-1; 9 bases line up with TRBD2. From germline, CDR1 is MGHRA and CDR2 YSYEKL. The CDR3 covers 16 residues. This CDR3 is CARSRPRGGRYNEQFF. The CDR3 coding sequence is TGCGCCCGCAGCCGGCCGCGGGGGGGCCGTTACAATGAGCAGTTCTTC.

The V and J genes are TRBV7-8 and TRBJ1-1; the D is unclear. V was cut by 2 bases and J by 10 bases, with 11 bases left in between. The CDR3 consists of 12 residues. Germline values: CDR1 SGHVS, CDR2 FQNEAQ. The CDR3 loop reads CASSLNSGGAFF. The CDR3 DNA reads TGTGCCAGCAGCTTAAATTCAGGTGGAGCTTTCTTT.

The rearrangement uses TRBV5-1 and TRBJ2-1, with TRBD2 matching over 7 bases. The CDR3 is 15 residues long. CDR1 SGHRS and CDR2 YFSETQ come from the germline V gene. Unmatched junction bases numbered 8, after V lost 1 base and J lost 7 bases. The DNA for the CDR3 is TGCGCCAGCAGCTTGTGGCTTGGCGGGGGAAATGAGCAGTTCTTC. Encoded protein: CASSLWLGGGNEQFF. Together with reference TRBV5-1 and TRBJ2-1, the CDR3 gives the full variable domain: KAGVTQTPRYLIKTRGQQVTLSCSPISGHRSVSWYQQTPGQGLQFLFEYFSETQRNKGNFPGRFSGRQFSNSRSEMNVSTLELGDSALYLCASSLWLGGGNEQFFGPGTRLTVL.

This rearrangement joins TRBV7-9 to TRBJ1-5, with D possibly TRBD1 on 5 matching bases. Trimming left V 1 base short and J 2 bases short, with 18 bases between. Germline assignment: CDR1 SEHNR and CDR2 FQNEAQ (reference sequence). The CDR3 is 18 amino acids. CDR3 protein: CASSLEGIGVAGNQPQHF. DNA of the CDR3: TGTGCCAGCAGCTTAGAAGGGATAGGGGTAGCCGGCAATCAGCCCCAGCATTTT.

This rearrangement joins TRBV18 to TRBJ1-4, with TRBD1 matching over 8 bases. After removal of 6 bases from V and 8 bases from J, the junction contained 8 bases not matched to a gene. Germline-derived CDR1 and CDR2 are KGHSH and LQKENI. The CDR3 is made up of 14 amino acids. The CDR3 loop is CASSHRGDGEKLFF. The CDR3 DNA reads as TGTGCCAGCTCCCACAGGGGGGACGGAGAAAAACTGTTTTTT.

This clone showed up just a few times. The rearrangement uses TRBV7-2 and TRBJ2-2; D remains unclear. This CDR3 has 15 amino acids. V was clipped by 1 base and J by 5 bases, with 11 bases between them. The germline V gene has CDR1 SGHTA and CDR2 FQGNSA. The CDR3 nucleotides are TGTGCCAGCAGCTTAGTTTCGGTACCTACCGGGGAGCTGTTTTTT. Amino acids: CASSLVSVPTGELFF.

V and J are TRBV7-2 and TRBJ1-1; D uncertain. Between the trimmed V and J ends, which lost 1 base and 2 bases, there was a span of 8 bases. The CDR3 covers 14 residues. Germline V gene lookup returns CDR1 SGHTA and CDR2 FQGNSA. The CDR3 DNA sequence: TGTGCCAGCAGCTTAGAGAGTACTAACACTGAAGCTTTCTTT. It codes for CASSLESTNTEAFF.

The chain has TRBV4-3 and TRBJ2-4; TRBD2 aligns across 8 bases. The CDR3 runs to 19 residues. The J segment lost 0 bases and the V segment lost 1 base, leaving 11 bases of the junction unmatched. CDR1 is LGHNA, CDR2 YSLEER, per germline. The CDR3 sequence is CASSQGRSRGDLAKNIQYF. CDR3 nucleotide sequence: TGCGCCAGCAGCCAAGGGAGGTCGCGGGGGGATCTAGCCAAAAACATTCAGTACTTC.

This rearrangement joins TRBV6-5 to TRBJ1-1, with 10 bases lining up with TRBD1. Germline-derived CDR1 and CDR2 are MNHEY and SVGAGI. V shed 1 base, J shed 5 bases, and the junction held 7 bases outside the gene matches. This CDR3 is 16 amino acids long. CDR3 protein: CASSYYPGQGRTEAFF. The CDR3 DNA is TGTGCCAGCAGTTACTATCCGGGACAGGGGAGAACTGAAGCTTTCTTT.

The chain employs TRBV10-2 and TRBJ2-3; maybe TRBD2 (7 bases). V lost 6 bases and J lost 1, with 11 bases in between. The CDR3 is 14 residues long. Germline loops: CDR1 WSHSY, CDR2 SAAADI. The CDR3 region has the DNA TGCGCCAGCAGGAAGGGGGGGGGCACAGATACGCAGTATTTT. It codes for CASRKGGGTDTQYF.

This rearrangement joins TRBV6-2 or TRBV6-3 to TRBJ2-1; 10 positions agree with TRBD1. From germline, CDR1 is MNHEY and CDR2 SVGEGT. This CDR3 is 18 amino acids long. V was pared by 4 bases and J by 0 bases, with 9 bases of the junction left unmatched. The CDR3 here is CASSSGQGRRSSYNEQFF. The CDR3 DNA is TGTGCCAGCAGTTCGGGACAGGGGCGACGAAGCTCCTACAATGAGCAGTTCTTC.

This clone was counted once. The chain uses TRBV15 and TRBJ1-1, with TRBD1 matching 9 bases. Germline CDR1 is LNHNV and CDR2 is YYDKDF (reference sequence). V lost 3 bases to trimming and J lost 4 bases; unmatched junction nucleotides: 9. The CDR3 sequence is 16 residues long. For the CDR3, the DNA is TGTGCCACCAGCAGCCTACAGGGGGCCGGGATCACTGAAGCTTTCTTT. Amino acids: CATSSLQGAGITEAFF.

By frequency in the sample, this clone is large. The gene calls are TRBV10-2 and TRBJ2-1; 10 bases are shared with TRBD1. CDR3 length equals 16 residues. Germline V CDR1 and CDR2: WSHSY, SAAADI. J lost 8 bases, V lost 1 base, and 8 bases had no gene match. CDR3 protein: CASSEFQDRGRDEQFF. Written as DNA, the CDR3 is TGCGCCAGCAGTGAGTTCCAGGACAGGGGGAGAGATGAGCAGTTCTTC.